Listed here are 19 T cell receptor beta chains from one sample, sequenced in a study of blood T cell repertoires in COVID-19. This table comes from immunoSEQ multiplex PCR, and its TCRdb copy is limited to in-frame clones, with some not included. Of around 170,000 clones listed, around 89% are singletons. The material sequenced was peripheral blood. The receptors were gathered from a man aged 55 to 70 with acute or convalescent COVID-19.

The chain is built from TRBV5-1 and TRBJ2-2; tentatively, D is TRBD2 (5 bases). The length of the CDR3 is 18 residues. V was trimmed by 0 bases and J by 8 bases, leaving 23 bases between them. The germline V gene encodes CDR1 SGHRS and CDR2 YFSETQ. CDR3 coding DNA: TGCGCCAGCAGCTTGGCCGGAGGCTCGGCGGGTAATTCAGGGGAGCTGTTTTTT. Translation: CASSLAGGSAGNSGELFF.

The V and J genes are TRBV5-1 and TRBJ1-4; 7 nucleotides match TRBD1. V trimming: 4 bases; J trimming: 0 bases; junction bases outside the gene matches: 6. This CDR3 is 16 amino acids long. Germline V gene sequence: CDR1 SGHRS, CDR2 YFSETQ. CDR3 in DNA: TGCGCCAGCAGCCCCGGACAGGCAACAACTAATGAAAAACTGTTTTTT. Translating it yields CASSPGQATTNEKLFF.

The chain is built from TRBV28 and TRBJ1-2; 7 positions agree with TRBD1. The CDR3 is made up of 13 amino acids. V was pared by 5 bases and J by 8 bases, with 8 bases of the junction left unmatched. Looked up from germline, CDR1 is MDHEN and CDR2 is SYDVKM. CDR3 loop: CASSPGTVGGYTF. The CDR3 DNA is TGTGCCAGCAGTCCCGGGACAGTCGGAGGCTACACCTTC.

The gene calls are TRBV28 and TRBJ1-2, with no clear D. Between the trimmed V and J ends, which lost 4 bases and 4 bases, there was a span of 10 bases. The CDR3 loop spans 13 amino acids. Germline V gene data show CDR1 as MDHEN and CDR2 as SYDVKM. The CDR3 is CASSSSGSYGYTF. In nucleotides, the CDR3 is TGTGCCAGCAGTTCGTCGGGGTCCTATGGCTACACCTTC.

The V call is TRBV29-1, the J call TRBJ1-3; 8 positions agree with TRBD1. CDR1 and CDR2 from the germline V gene are SQVTM and ANQGSEA. J was trimmed by 4 bases and V by 0 bases; bases with no gene match: 14. This CDR3 spans 18 amino acids. The CDR3 sequence: CSVEDYKTSDRVGNTIYF. The CDR3 DNA follows: TGCAGCGTTGAAGATTACAAAACCTCGGACAGGGTGGGAAACACCATATATTTT.

V is TRBV12-3 or TRBV12-4 and J is TRBJ1-5, with TRBD1 as a possible D gene (5 bases). V was shortened by 8 bases and J by 1 base, with 6 bases between the two germline ends. This CDR3 contains 12 residues. The CDR3, as DNA: TGTGCCAGCCGACAGAGCAATCAGCCCCAGCATTTT. Encoded protein: CASRQSNQPQHF.

The table lists this clone with a few counts. This CDR3 reads CSVEQGLAGPYEQYF. CDR3 sequence (DNA): TGCAGCGTTGAGCAGGGACTAGCGGGGCCCTACGAGCAGTACTTC. The chain is built from TRBV29-1 and TRBJ2-7, with TRBD2 identical over 13 bases. The germline gives CDR1 SQVTM, CDR2 ANQGSEA. Germline trimming cut 3 bases from V and 2 bases from J; bases unmatched to any gene: 4. The CDR3 totals 15 residues.

CDR3 sequence: CASSRTGEVEKLFF. CDR3 DNA: TGTGCCAGCAGTCGGACAGGGGAGGTTGAAAAACTGTTTTTT. J is TRBJ1-4 and V is TRBV6-5; 9 nucleotides align to TRBD1. Unmatched junction bases numbered 5, after V lost 5 bases and J lost 7 bases. The germline V gene has CDR1 MNHEY and CDR2 SVGAGI. The CDR3 is 14 amino acids.

The J gene is TRBJ1-1, the V gene TRBV5-1; 10 positions agree with TRBD1. CDR3 length equals 15 residues. V lost 5 bases, J lost 2 bases, and 6 bases stayed unmatched. The germline CDR1 and CDR2 sequences are SGHRS and YFSETQ. The CDR3 sequence: CASSPTGGSNTEAFF. CDR3 coding DNA: TGCGCCAGCAGTCCGACAGGGGGCTCCAACACTGAAGCTTTCTTT.

This CDR3 reads CASSPISRGEQYF. CDR3 sequence (DNA): TGTGCCAGCAGCCCGATCTCACGGGGCGAGCAGTACTTC. This chain uses TRBV11-3 with TRBJ2-7; D may be TRBD2 (5 bases). V shed 5 bases and J shed 6 bases, with 14 bases lying between them. The CDR3 is 13 amino acids. The germline V gene encodes CDR1 SGHNT and CDR2 YENEEA.

This clone has a single count. The rearrangement links TRBV7-2 to TRBJ2-7; 7 nucleotides match TRBD2. The V and J ends lost 5 bases and 0 bases, in that order; junction bases with no gene match: 19. The CDR3 spans 19 residues. The germline V gene encodes CDR1 SGHTA and CDR2 FQGNSA. CDR3 sequence (DNA): TGTGCCAGCAGCCCAGCGGTGGCTAGCGGACCGACATACTCCTACGAGCAGTACTTC. It yields the protein CASSPAVASGPTYSYEQYF.

The chain uses TRBV7-9 and TRBJ1-1, with TRBD1 identical over 7 bases. This CDR3 has 14 amino acids. Per the germline V gene, CDR1 is SEHNR and CDR2 is FQNEAQ (reference sequence). V lost 5 bases, J lost 3 bases, and 6 bases stayed unmatched. CDR3 DNA: TGTGCCAGCAGCGTGGGACAGAGCTACACTGAAGCTTTCTTT. It codes for CASSVGQSYTEAFF. Variable domain in full (rest from reference TRBV7-9 and TRBJ1-1): DTGVSQNPRHKITKRGQNVTFRCDPISEHNRLYWYRQTLGQGPEFLTYFQNEAQLEKSRLLSDRFSAERPKGSFSTLEIQRTEQGDSAMYLCASSVGQSYTEAFFGQGTRLTVV.

The chain carries TRBV7-2 and TRBJ1-5; D is undetermined. Germline V gene sequence: CDR1 SGHTA, CDR2 FQGNSA. The V and J ends lost 3 bases and 0 bases respectively, with 9 bases between them. The length of the CDR3 is 15 residues. CDR3 amino acids: CASSLAVNSNQPQHF. The CDR3 nucleotides read TGTGCCAGCAGCTTGGCAGTTAATAGCAATCAGCCCCAGCATTTT.

Many counts were recorded for this clone. Within the sample, other DNA sequences also encode this same CDR3. This chain connects TRBV5-4 to TRBJ2-7; TRBD2 might be the D (5 bases). Germline CDR1 and CDR2: SGHNT and YYREEE (reference sequence). The ends were cut back, 0 bases at V and 5 bases at J, with 15 bases in the middle. The CDR3 consists of 15 residues. The CDR3 sequence: CASSLGGPGRDEQYF. CDR3 coding DNA: TGTGCCAGCAGCTTGGGTGGGCCGGGAAGGGACGAGCAGTACTTC.

The chain links TRBV11-2 to TRBJ1-5; D is unclear. This CDR3 has 13 amino acids. V was shortened by 2 bases and J by 5 bases, with 7 bases between the two germline ends. Germline V gene data show CDR1 as SGHAT and CDR2 as FQNNGV. CDR3 in amino acids: CASSLQADQPQHF. Written as DNA, the CDR3 is TGTGCCAGCAGCTTACAGGCCGATCAGCCCCAGCATTTT.

V and J are TRBV18 and TRBJ2-5; no clear D. The ends were cut back, 1 base at V and 1 base at J, with 4 bases in the middle. This CDR3 has 13 amino acids. Germline V CDR1 and CDR2: KGHSH, LQKENI. The CDR3 protein is CASSPRSQETQYF. As DNA, the CDR3 is TGTGCCAGCTCACCACGGAGCCAAGAGACCCAGTACTTC.

The chain couples TRBV6-5 to TRBJ2-3; TRBD2 might be the D (6 bases). Trimming pared 6 bases from V and 4 bases from J, leaving 8 bases between. Germline V gene data show CDR1 as MNHEY and CDR2 as SVGAGI. The CDR3 contains 12 residues. CDR3 region: CASRRGADTQYF. CDR3 nucleotides: TGTGCCAGCAGGCGGGGCGCAGATACGCAGTATTTT.

The chain combines TRBV7-9 with TRBJ1-2, with TRBD1 identical over 9 bases. The junction had 10 bases not matched to a gene; V was cut back by 5 bases and J by 6 bases. The CDR3 consists of 15 residues. Looked up from germline, CDR1 is SEHNR and CDR2 is FQNEAQ (reference sequence). The CDR3 reads CASSPSGTGNHGYTF. In DNA, the CDR3 is TGTGCCAGCAGCCCCTCCGGGACAGGGAACCATGGCTACACCTTC.

This chain connects TRBV6-5 to TRBJ2-7; 8 bases fit TRBD2. The CDR3 extends over 13 amino acids. V dropped 6 bases and J dropped 5; count of bases not matched to a gene: 6. Germline values: CDR1 MNHEY, CDR2 SVGAGI. CDR3: CASRDSGANEQYV. Here the CDR3 DNA reads TGTGCCAGCAGGGATAGCGGGGCCAACGAGCAGTACGTC.